This TCR beta chain is drawn from a study of blood T cell repertoires in COVID-19. Method: immunoSEQ multiplex PCR; TCRdb's copy keeps in-frame clones and lacks some. The data contain 110,000 to 150,000 clones, about four fifths of them singletons. Trimming cost V 4 bases and J 4 bases, with 5 bases left between them. This CDR3 is built from 11 residues. CDR1 MNHEY and CDR2 SMNVEV come from the germline V gene (reference sequence). V gene TRBV27 combines with J gene TRBJ2-7, with D tentatively TRBD2 (5 bases). The source of this sequence is a man aged 65-85 years who had recovered from COVID-19. Sequenced sample: peripheral blood. CDR3 amino acids: CASSSGYEQYF. In DNA, the CDR3 is TGTGCCAGCAGTTCGGGGTACGAGCAGTACTTC.